The sample holds one count of the clone carrying this TCR beta chain. Its antigen is not identified. Trimming took 8 bases from V and 4 from J; bases not matched to a gene: 24. CDR3 length: 20 amino acids. Looked up from germline, CDR1 is ENHRY and CDR2 is SYGVKD. Only in-frame clones appear in the TCRdb table, and some are missing; sequencing was by immunoSEQ multiplex PCR. The sample yields roughly 45,000 clones, approximately 91% seen once. The data originate from a study of OX40 agonist ivuxolimab in advanced cancers. Study-level findings and limits: Several nonresponders also turned out to have low normalized T-cell clonal expansion. In CD8+ T cells, expanded clones were on average more numerous than in CD4+.

This receptor was identified in an adult with an advanced solid tumor such as melanoma, head and neck, liver or kidney cancer. The chain recombines TRBV10-3 with TRBJ2-2, with 8 bases lining up with TRBD2. This sample comprised CD4+ or CD8+ T cells sorted from blood, obtained in a trial of the OX40 agonist ivuxolimab. The CDR3 here is CAIQNRDPSEGLVFTGELFF. The CDR3 region has the DNA TGTGCCATCCAAAACCGGGACCCTTCCGAGGGACTAGTATTCACCGGGGAGCTGTTTTTT.